This T cell receptor beta chain was retrieved from a study of cytomegalovirus exposure and HLA in healthy donors. Study information: Caucasian-associated ancestry cluster membership applied to about 77% of approximately 400 genotyped donors.

It was with 60 Vbeta and 13 Jbeta primers that the PCR ran. This table comes from immunoSEQ multiplex PCR, and its TCRdb copy is limited to in-frame clones, with some not included. The table has 42,000 or so clones, approximately 55% seen once. Findings and caveats of the study: The authors enumerated over 150 TCR beta chains as linked to cytomegalovirus. Confirmation in vitro established that three CMV-associated chains were specific for CMV antigens.

Concerning this clone itself: Its antigen is unknown.

V lost 4 bases, J lost 5 bases, and 6 bases stayed unmatched. Per germline, CDR1 MDHEN and CDR2 SYDVKM. CDR3 size: 15 residues. Sequenced material: PBMCs. The rearrangement uses TRBV28 and TRBJ2-3, with 10 positions matching TRBD2. The TCR was taken from a human donor in good health. CDR3 coding DNA: TGTGCCAGCAGTTCAGCGGGAGGGGGTTTAGATACGCAGTATTTT. Translated: CASSSAGGGLDTQYF.